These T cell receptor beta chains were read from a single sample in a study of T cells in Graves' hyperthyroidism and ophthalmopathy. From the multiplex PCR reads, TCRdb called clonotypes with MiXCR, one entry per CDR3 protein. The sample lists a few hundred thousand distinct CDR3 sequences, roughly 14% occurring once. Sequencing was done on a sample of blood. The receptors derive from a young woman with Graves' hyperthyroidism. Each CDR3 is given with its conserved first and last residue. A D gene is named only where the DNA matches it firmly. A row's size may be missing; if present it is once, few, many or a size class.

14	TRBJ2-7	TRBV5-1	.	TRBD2	TGCGCCAGCACTTTGGGGCGGGAGTCCTACGAGCAGTACTTC	CASTLGRESYEQYF
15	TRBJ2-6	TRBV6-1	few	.	TGTGCCAGCAGTGACATGGGCTCTGGGGCCAACGTCCTGACTTTC	CASSDMGSGANVLTF
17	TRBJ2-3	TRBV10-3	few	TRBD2	TGTGCCGCCCAACCGGGACTAGCGGGAGGGCCAGGAGATACGCAGTATTTT	CAAQPGLAGGPGDTQYF
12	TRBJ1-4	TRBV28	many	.	TGTGCCACCACCTCTGCGGAAGGAAAACTGTTTTTT	CATTSAEGKLFF
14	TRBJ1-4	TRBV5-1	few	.	TGCGCCAGCAAGGATCACCCGGGGAATGAAAAACTGTTTTTT	CASKDHPGNEKLFF
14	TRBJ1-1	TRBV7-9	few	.	TGTGCCAGCAGCTTAGCGCGACCGATCACTGAAGCTTTCTTT	CASSLARPITEAFF
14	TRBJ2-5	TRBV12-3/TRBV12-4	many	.	TGTGCCAGCAGCAGCACAGGGATACAAGAGACCCAGTACTTC	CASSSTGIQETQYF
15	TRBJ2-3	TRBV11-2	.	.	TGTGCCAGCACCAAGTGGGGGGGCAGCACAGATACGCAGTATTTT	CASTKWGGSTDTQYF
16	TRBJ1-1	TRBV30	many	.	TGTGCCTGTCGTAAGGGGGGGGCCACGCGGTACACTGAAGCTTTCTTT	CACRKGGATRYTEAFF
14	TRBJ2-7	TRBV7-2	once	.	TGTGCCAGCAGCATGGGGACACTTGCCTACGAGCAGTACTTC	CASSMGTLAYEQYF
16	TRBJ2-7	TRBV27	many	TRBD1	TGTGCCAGCAGTTTTACACGACAGGGCCCAGGCTACGAGCAGTACTTC	CASSFTRQGPGYEQYF